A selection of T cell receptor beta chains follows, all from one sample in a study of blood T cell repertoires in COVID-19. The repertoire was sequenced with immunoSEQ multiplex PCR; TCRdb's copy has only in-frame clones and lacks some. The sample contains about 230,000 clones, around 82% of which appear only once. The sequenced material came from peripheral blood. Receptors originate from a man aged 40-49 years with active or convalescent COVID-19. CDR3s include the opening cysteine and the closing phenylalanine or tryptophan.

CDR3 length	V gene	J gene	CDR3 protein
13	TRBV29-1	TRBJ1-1	CSVARTENTEAFF
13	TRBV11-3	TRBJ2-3	CASSLDSTDTQYF
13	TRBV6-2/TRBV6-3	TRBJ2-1	CASSILAANEQFF
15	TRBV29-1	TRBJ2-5	CSVVRSGDSQETQYF
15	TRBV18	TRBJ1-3	CASSPGGSSGNTIYF
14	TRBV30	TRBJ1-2	CAWTPGPLYSGYTF
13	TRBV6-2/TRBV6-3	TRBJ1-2	CASSWRGALGYTF
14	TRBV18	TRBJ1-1	CASSPRVFGTEAFF
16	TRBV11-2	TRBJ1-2	CASSSKSTGGGYGYTF
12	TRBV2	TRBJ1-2	CASRREGTGYTF
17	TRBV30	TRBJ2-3	CAWSVRVSSGNTDTQYF
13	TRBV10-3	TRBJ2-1	CAMAKDRNNEQFF
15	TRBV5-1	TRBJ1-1	CASSRDRGLVTEAFF
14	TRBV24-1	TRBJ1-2	CATSDSRVLYGYTF
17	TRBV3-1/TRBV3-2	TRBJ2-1	CASSQGPPAGVFNEQFF
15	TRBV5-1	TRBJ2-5	CASSQDRRPQETQYF
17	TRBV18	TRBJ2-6	CASSPPLGASGANVLTF
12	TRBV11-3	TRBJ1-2	CATRDREAGYTF
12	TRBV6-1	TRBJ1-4	CASSEGHIILFF
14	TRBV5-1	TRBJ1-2	CASSLAPRNYGYTF
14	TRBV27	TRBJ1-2	CASSLGPGDYGYTF
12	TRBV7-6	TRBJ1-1	CASVPLSTEAFF
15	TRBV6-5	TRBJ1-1	CASSYSRNLNTEAFF
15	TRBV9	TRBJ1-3	CASSGTGGSGNTIYF
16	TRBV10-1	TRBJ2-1	CASSELGTLYGAEQFF
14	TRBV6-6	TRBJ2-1	CASKDSEIGNEQFF
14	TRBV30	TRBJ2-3	CAWSEGLESDTQYF
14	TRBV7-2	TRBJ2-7	CASSPWTGGYEQYF
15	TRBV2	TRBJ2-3	CASSEAPGSTDTQYF
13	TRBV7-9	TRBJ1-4	CASSLSANEKLFF
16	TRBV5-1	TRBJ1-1	CASSMARGYPNTEAFF
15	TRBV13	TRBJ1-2	CASSLVRLANYGYTF
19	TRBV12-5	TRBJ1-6	CASGLVPTAGYSYNSPLHF
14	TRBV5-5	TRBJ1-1	CASSFAQMNTEAFF
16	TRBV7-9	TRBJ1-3	CASSSGQVSSGNTIYF
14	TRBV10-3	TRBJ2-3	CAISESTGPDTQYF
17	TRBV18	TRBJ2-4	CASSRGLAGTGGNIQYF
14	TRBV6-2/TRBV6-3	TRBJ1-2	CASSVPGHDTGYTF
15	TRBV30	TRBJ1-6	CAWSPSWAINSPLHF
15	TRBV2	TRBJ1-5	CASSEGREGGQPQHF
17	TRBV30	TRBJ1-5	CAWSEGPAGTGNQPQHF
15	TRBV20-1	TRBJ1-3	CSASPGGEKGNTIYF
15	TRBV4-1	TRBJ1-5	CASSQAQGASQPQHF
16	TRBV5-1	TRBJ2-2	CASSLELAGRAGELFF
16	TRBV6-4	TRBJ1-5	CASSDSFIPGVQPQHF
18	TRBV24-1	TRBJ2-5	CATSDSLRAGGPLETQYF
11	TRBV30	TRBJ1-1	CAWSPRGEAFF
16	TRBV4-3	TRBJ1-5	CASSQEARGNNQPQHF
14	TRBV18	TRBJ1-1	CASSLRTANTEAFF
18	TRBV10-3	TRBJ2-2	CAIMSEVAGLLNTGELFF
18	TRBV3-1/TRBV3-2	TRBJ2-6	CASSQGAGTPSGANVLTF
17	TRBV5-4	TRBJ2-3	CASSLGFGGAGTDTQYF
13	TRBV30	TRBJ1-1	CAWCFRVNTEAFF
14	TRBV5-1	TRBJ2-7	CASSPGQETYEQYF
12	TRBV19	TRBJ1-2	CASSIRDGGYTF